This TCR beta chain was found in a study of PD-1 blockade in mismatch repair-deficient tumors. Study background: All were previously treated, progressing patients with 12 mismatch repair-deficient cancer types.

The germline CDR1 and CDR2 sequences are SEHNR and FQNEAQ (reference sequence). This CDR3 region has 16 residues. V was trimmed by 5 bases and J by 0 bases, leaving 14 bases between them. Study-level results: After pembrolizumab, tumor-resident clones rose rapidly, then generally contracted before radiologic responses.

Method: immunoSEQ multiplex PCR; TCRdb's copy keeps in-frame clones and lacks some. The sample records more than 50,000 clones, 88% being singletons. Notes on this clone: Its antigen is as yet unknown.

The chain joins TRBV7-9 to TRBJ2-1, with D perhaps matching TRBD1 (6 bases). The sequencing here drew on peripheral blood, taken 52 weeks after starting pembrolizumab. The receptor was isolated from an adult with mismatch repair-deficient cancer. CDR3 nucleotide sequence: TGTGCCAGCAGCGCCCAGGGGCTGAGCTCCTACAATGAGCAGTTCTTC. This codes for CASSAQGLSSYNEQFF.